Described below is a single TCR beta chain sequence and its context. The data were produced by immunoSEQ multiplex PCR, yet TCRdb's version contains in-frame clones alone and is incomplete. The sample holds around 370,000 clones; around 90% are singletons and the top ten take roughly 6.8%. This sample is part of a study of blood T cell repertoires in COVID-19. Between the trimmed V and J ends, which lost 6 bases and 3 bases, there was a span of 11 bases. CDR3 length equals 13 residues. The sequencing sample was made of peripheral blood. J is TRBJ1-1 and V is TRBV12-3 or TRBV12-4, with D maybe TRBD1 (5 bases). This TCR came from a man aged 18 to 30 with active or convalescent COVID-19. The CDR3 DNA reads as TGTGCCAGCAGGGGGGGGTGGCACACTGAAGCTTTCTTT. Its translation is CASRGGWHTEAFF.